The clone carrying this T cell receptor (beta chain) was detected many times. The antigen remains undetermined. Trimming cost V 4 bases and J 4 bases; bases outside gene matches: 5. CDR3 length: 14 amino acids. Germline CDR1 is SGHVS and CDR2 is FQNEAQ. The record originates from a study of T-cell reconstitution after alpha-beta-depleted transplantation in children. Findings and limits, study-wide: Reports say that about two months after transplant, the alpha-beta T cells came out of several hundred graft clones that had expanded. Some patients showed high day-60 TCRbeta diversity, which derived from surviving recipient T cells and thymic progenitors. At the one-year point after transplant, T-cell counts and TCRbeta diversity were found to come mostly from T cells that had been newly produced.

A TCRbeta library incorporating unique molecular identifiers was prepared. From the PCR reads, TCRdb called clonotypes with MiXCR, one entry per CDR3 protein. The sample records around 300,000 distinct CDR3 sequences, about a tenth being singletons. The receptor was derived from a boy less than two years old with acute myeloid leukemia, due to receive a stem cell transplant. This chain connects TRBV7-8 to TRBJ1-2, with 8 bases fitting TRBD1. This sample comprised PBMCs, obtained before TCRalphabeta/CD19-depleted stem cell transplant. The CDR3 DNA reads as TGTGCCAGCAGCTGGACAGGGACTCTCTATGGCTACACCTTC. This codes for CASSWTGTLYGYTF.